These 21 T cell receptor beta chains came from one sample sequenced in a study of breast tumors, draining lymph nodes, adjacent tissues listed by TCRdb under 2016. Library generation was performed with multiplex PCR. Instrument on record: Illumina HiSeq 2000. The public reads were quality trimmed at Q25 with fastp and then assembled into clones with MiXCR by TCRdb, keeping productive beta chains. CDR3 protein duplicates are merged, each entry listing the most common genes and DNA. A total of fewer than 300,000 distinct CDR3 sequences appear in this sample, 32% of them only once. More than 1.3% of the sample comes from the top ten. Lymph node samples were obtained from the axillary draining lymph nodes of breast cancer patients. The sequencing sample was made of axillary lymph node tissue. Receptors were obtained from a female donor with breast cancer. Some clones in this sample may be carry-over from other donors' samples.

This clonotype was counted at least ten times. The rearrangement joins TRBV12-3 or TRBV12-4 to TRBJ1-2, with 7 positions matching TRBD1. The V gene end was trimmed by 3 bases and the J gene end by 3 bases; junction bases not matched to a gene: 10. The CDR3 consists of 16 residues. The CDR3 reads CASSFSGGGGHYGYTF. CDR3 bases: TGTGCCAGCAGTTTTAGTGGAGGGGGCGGCCACTATGGCTACACCTTC.

Only a few counts were recorded for this clonotype. The J gene is TRBJ2-1, the V gene TRBV18; the match to TRBD1 covers 7 bases. The germline CDR1 and CDR2 sequences are KGHSH and LQKENI. After removal of 4 bases from V and 6 bases from J, the junction contained 6 bases not matched to a gene. This CDR3 is built from 14 residues. The CDR3, as DNA: TGTGCCAGCTCACGGGGACAGAGGGGCAATGAGCAGTTCTTC. Protein: CASSRGQRGNEQFF.

The rearrangement joins TRBV24-1 to TRBJ1-6, with TRBD1 matching 10 bases. CDR1 is KGHDR, CDR2 SFDVKD, per germline. V was pared by 4 bases and J by 12 bases, with 5 bases of the junction left unmatched. There are 14 residues in the CDR3. CDR3 region: CATSDGDRGKPLHF. The CDR3 region has the DNA TGTGCCACCAGTGACGGGGACAGGGGAAAACCCCTCCACTTT.

In this sample, this clonotype turned up many times. The genes are TRBV2 and TRBJ2-3, with 12 bases fitting TRBD2. This CDR3 is 15 amino acids long. The V segment lost 6 bases and the J segment 4 bases; nucleotides outside the gene matches: 5. Per the germline V gene, CDR1 is SNHLY and CDR2 is FYNNEI. The DNA for the CDR3 is TGTGCCAGCAGCCCGACTAGCGGGAGCCCAGATACGCAGTATTTT. Protein product: CASSPTSGSPDTQYF.

There are many counts of this clonotype. The chain links TRBV18 to TRBJ2-7; D is tentatively TRBD1 or TRBD2 (5 bases each). The germline V gene has CDR1 KGHSH and CDR2 LQKENI. The CDR3 totals 13 residues. V was shortened by 2 bases and J by 3 bases, with 8 bases between the two germline ends. Here the CDR3 DNA reads TGTGCCAGCTCACCAGGGACGGGCTACGAGCAGTACTTC. Translated: CASSPGTGYEQYF.

This chain joins TRBV19 and TRBJ1-6, with a weak D call TRBD1 (6 bases). The CDR3 spans 16 residues. Trimming shortened V by 1 base and J by 4 bases, and 11 bases separated the two germline ends. Germline V lookup: CDR1 LNHDA, CDR2 SQIVND (reference sequence). The CDR3 DNA is TGTGCCAGTAGTATAGTCAAGGGGGGTTATAATTCACCCCTCCACTTT. Amino acid sequence: CASSIVKGGYNSPLHF. Supplemented by reference TRBV19 and TRBJ1-6, the full variable domain reads DGGITQSPKYLFRKEGQNVTLSCEQNLNHDAMYWYRQDPGQGLRLIYYSQIVNDFQKGDIAEGYSVSREKKESFPLTVTSAQKNPTAFYLCASSIVKGGYNSPLHFGNGTRLTVT.

The rearrangement joins TRBV20-1 to TRBJ2-3, with unresolved D. Germline lookup yields CDR1 DFQATT and CDR2 SNEGSKA (reference sequence). The CDR3 covers 9 residues. V lost 5 bases and J lost 11, with 8 bases in between. CDR3 region: CSALNKQYF. The CDR3, as DNA: TGCAGTGCTCTTAATAAGCAGTATTTT.

A remark on this clonotype: A read error may account for a junction end that differs from germline. The chain is built from TRBV24-1 and TRBJ2-6; TRBD2 might be the D (6 bases). The CDR3 spans 21 residues. CDR1 is KGHDR and CDR2 is SFDVKD in the germline V gene. CDR3 coding DNA: TGTGCCACCAGTGATTTGCGGGGAGGCTCCGGGCTGTGCTCTGGGGCCAACCTCCTGACTTTC. Translated, it gives CATSDLRGGSGLCSGANLLTF.

This clonotype was picked up a small number of times. A clone one base away is much larger, so this may be a read error. The chain uses TRBV5-5 and TRBJ2-1, with D perhaps TRBD1 (6 bases). Looked up from germline, CDR1 is SGHKS and CDR2 is YYEKEE (reference sequence). The CDR3 covers 13 residues. CDR3 nucleotides: TGTGCCAGCGCGACCAGGGGTTTGAATGAGCAGTCCTTC. Translation gives CASATRGLNEQSF.

This clonotype was detected a few times. This clone may be a read error of a much larger clone one base away. J is TRBJ2-5 and V is TRBV11-2, with D possibly being TRBD2 (5 bases). Germline assignment: CDR1 SGHAT and CDR2 FQNNGV. V was cut by 4 bases and J by 7 bases, with 13 bases left in between. The length of the CDR3 is 13 residues. CDR3 residues: CASSSGVGATQYF. The CDR3 nucleotides read TGTGCCAGCAGCTCCGGAGTGGGAGCGACCCAGTACTTC. Filled out from reference TRBV11-2 and TRBJ2-5, the complete variable domain reads EAGVAQSPRYKIIEKRQSVAFWCNPISGHATLYWYQQILGQGPKLLIQFQNNGVVDDSQLPKDRFSAERLKGVDSTLKIQPAKLEDSAVYLCASSSGVGATQYFGPGTRLLVL.

This clonotype has a single count. Possible read error: a much larger clone is one base away. The chain has TRBV19 and TRBJ2-2; no clear D. CDR1 LNHDA and CDR2 SQIVND come from the germline V gene (reference sequence). The CDR3 runs 14 residues. V dropped 0 bases and J dropped 6 bases, with 8 bases sitting between them. CDR3 region: CASSIDQDAGELFF. In DNA, the CDR3 is TGTGCCAGTAGTATAGATCAAGACGCCGGGGAGCTGTTTTTT.

The gene calls are TRBV2 and TRBJ1-1; D may be TRBD1 (5 bases). The germline V gene has CDR1 SNHLY and CDR2 FYNNEI. The CDR3 runs to 13 residues. Deletions cut 1 base from V and 5 bases from J, with 8 bases between. The CDR3 sequence: CASSEEGFTEAFF. The CDR3 nucleotides read TGTGCCAGCAGTGAAGAGGGGTTTACTGAAGCTTTCTTT. Full variable domain (outside the CDR3, taken from reference TRBV2 and TRBJ1-1): EPEVTQTPSHQVTQMGQEVILRCVPISNHLYFYWYRQILGQKVEFLVSFYNNEISEKSEIFDDQFSVERPDGSNFTLKIRSTKLEDSAMYFCASSEEGFTEAFFGQGTRLTVV.

The chain's CDR3 is CASSRDRATEAFF. CDR3 bases: TGTGCCAGCAGTCGAGACAGGGCCACTGAAGCTTTCTTT. The chain employs TRBV6-2 or TRBV6-3 and TRBJ1-1, with 7 bases that match TRBD1. Per germline, CDR1 MNHEY and CDR2 SVGEGT. CDR3 length equals 13 residues. The trim removed 5 bases at V and 4 bases at J, leaving 4 bases unmatched.

This clonotype was seen ten or more times. The rearrangement uses TRBV19 and TRBJ2-2; the match to TRBD1 covers 9 bases. The CDR3 has 18 residues. Germline CDR1 is LNHDA and CDR2 is SQIVND (reference sequence). After removal of 7 bases from V and 1 base from J, the junction contained 13 bases not matched to a gene. CDR3 residues: CASNGGTGRFGNTGELFF. CDR3 nucleotide sequence: TGTGCCAGTAACGGCGGGACAGGGAGGTTCGGGAACACCGGGGAGCTGTTTTTT.

This clonotype was detected ten times or more. The chain has TRBV6-5 and TRBJ2-1; 11 positions agree with TRBD2. The junction had 3 bases not matched to a gene; V was cut back by 6 bases and J by 2 bases. CDR1 is MNHEY and CDR2 is SVGAGI in the germline V gene. The CDR3 is 15 residues long. CDR3 amino acids: CASRLAGATYNEQFF. The CDR3 region has the DNA TGTGCCAGCAGACTAGCGGGAGCGACCTACAATGAGCAGTTCTTC.

This chain connects TRBV10-3 to TRBJ1-4; D perhaps matches TRBD1 (5 bases). The germline gives CDR1 ENHRY, CDR2 SYGVKD. This CDR3 has 16 amino acids. Between the trimmed V and J ends, which lost 6 bases and 1 base, there was a span of 15 bases. The CDR3 coding sequence is TGTGCCATCAGGGGGACTGAGGATGGAACTAATGAAAAACTGTTTTTT. Its protein is CAIRGTEDGTNEKLFF.

This clonotype showed up many times. The chain is built from TRBV11-2 and TRBJ2-1; 9 positions match TRBD2. This CDR3 contains 16 residues. Germline-derived CDR1 and CDR2 are SGHAT and FQNNGV. With V trimmed by 5 bases and J by 8 bases, 13 bases remained unmatched. This chain's CDR3 is CASSPRGSGRVYEQFF. CDR3 nucleotide sequence: TGTGCCAGCAGCCCCCGAGGTAGCGGGAGAGTCTATGAGCAGTTCTTC.

This clonotype was counted between two and nine times. This may arise from a read error, as a much more abundant clone is one base away. J is TRBJ1-5 and V is TRBV24-1; D is unclear. Between the trimmed V and J ends, which lost 0 bases and 7 bases, there was a span of 9 bases. The CDR3 runs 14 residues. Germline V CDR1 and CDR2: KGHDR, SFDVKD. The CDR3 nucleotides are TGTGCCACCAGTGATTTGCGTAATGGGCAGCCCCAGCATTTT. It specifies CATSDLRNGQPQHF.

This clonotype was detected ten times or more. The chain has TRBV7-3 and TRBJ2-6; TRBD2 matches at 8 bases. The CDR3 is made up of 17 amino acids. The ends lost 0 bases at V and 2 bases at J; junction bases unmatched: 3. CDR1 is SGHTA, CDR2 FQGTGA, per germline. CDR3 DNA: TGTGCCAGCAGCTTAACGGCGGGAGGAGCTGGGGCCAACGTCCTGACTTTC. Translating gives CASSLTAGGAGANVLTF.

This clonotype has ten or more counts. The genes are TRBV24-1 and TRBJ1-3; D is undetermined. There are 14 residues in the CDR3. The germline V gene has CDR1 KGHDR and CDR2 SFDVKD. V was clipped by 4 bases and J by 4 bases, with 10 bases between them. The CDR3 coding sequence is TGTGCCACCAGTGACCCCCAGGCAGGAAACACCATATATTTT. It encodes CATSDPQAGNTIYF.

This clonotype has ten or more counts. The V call is TRBV18, the J call TRBJ2-3; TRBD1 is a possible D gene (5 bases). CDR3 length: 15 amino acids. V was cut by 0 bases and J by 4 bases, with 11 bases left in between. The V gene's germline CDR1 is KGHSH and CDR2 LQKENI. CDR3 sequence (DNA): TGTGCCAGCTCACCACCGGGCAGGGCGGCAGATACGCAGTATTTT. Its translation is CASSPPGRAADTQYF.